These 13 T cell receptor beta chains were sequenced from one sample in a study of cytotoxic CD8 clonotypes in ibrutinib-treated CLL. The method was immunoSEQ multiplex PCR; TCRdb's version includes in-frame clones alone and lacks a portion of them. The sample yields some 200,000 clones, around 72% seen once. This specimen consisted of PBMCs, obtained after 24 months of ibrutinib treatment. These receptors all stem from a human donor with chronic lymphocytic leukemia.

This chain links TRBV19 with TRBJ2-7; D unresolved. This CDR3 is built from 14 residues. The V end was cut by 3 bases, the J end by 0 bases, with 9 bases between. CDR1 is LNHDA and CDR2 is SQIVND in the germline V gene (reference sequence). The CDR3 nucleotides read TGTGCCAGTAGTATCGATGGAAGCTCCTACGAGCAGTACTTC. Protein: CASSIDGSSYEQYF.

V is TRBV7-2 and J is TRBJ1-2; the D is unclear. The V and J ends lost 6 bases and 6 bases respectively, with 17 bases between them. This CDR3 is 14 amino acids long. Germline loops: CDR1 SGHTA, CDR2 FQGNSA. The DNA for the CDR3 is TGTGCCAGCAGTTCGATGGGAAGTGGGCATGGCTACACCTTC. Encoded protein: CASSSMGSGHGYTF.

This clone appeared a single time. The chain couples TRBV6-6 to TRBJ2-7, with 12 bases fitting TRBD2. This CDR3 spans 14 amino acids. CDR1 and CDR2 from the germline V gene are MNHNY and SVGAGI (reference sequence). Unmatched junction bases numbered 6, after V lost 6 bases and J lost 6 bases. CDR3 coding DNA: TGTGCCAGCAGGCGACTAGCGGGAGCCGGCGAGCAGTACTTC. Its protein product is CASRRLAGAGEQYF.

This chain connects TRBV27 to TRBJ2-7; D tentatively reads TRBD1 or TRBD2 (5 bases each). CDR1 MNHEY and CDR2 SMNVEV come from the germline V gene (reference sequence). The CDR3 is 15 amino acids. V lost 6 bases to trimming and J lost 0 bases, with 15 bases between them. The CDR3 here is CASRTGDPFSYEQYF. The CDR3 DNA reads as TGTGCCAGCAGAACCGGGGACCCGTTCTCCTACGAGCAGTACTTC.

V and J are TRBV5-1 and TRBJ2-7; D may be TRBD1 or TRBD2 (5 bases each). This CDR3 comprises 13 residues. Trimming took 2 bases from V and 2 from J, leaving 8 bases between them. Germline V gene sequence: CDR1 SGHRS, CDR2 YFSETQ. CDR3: CASSFGTTYEQYF. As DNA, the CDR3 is TGCGCCAGCAGCTTTGGGACCACCTACGAGCAGTACTTC.

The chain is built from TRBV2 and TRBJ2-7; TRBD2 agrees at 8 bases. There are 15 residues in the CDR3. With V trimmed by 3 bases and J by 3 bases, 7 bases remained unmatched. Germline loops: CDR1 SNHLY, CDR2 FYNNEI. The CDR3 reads CASSDGGGYGYEQYF. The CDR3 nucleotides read TGTGCCAGCAGTGACGGCGGGGGGTACGGCTACGAGCAGTACTTC.

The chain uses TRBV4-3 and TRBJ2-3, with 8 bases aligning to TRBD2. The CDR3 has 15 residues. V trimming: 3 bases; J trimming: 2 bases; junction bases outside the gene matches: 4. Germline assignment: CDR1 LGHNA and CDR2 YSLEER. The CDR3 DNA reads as TGCGCCAGCAGCCACTCGGGACTAGTCACAGATACGCAGTATTTT. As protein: CASSHSGLVTDTQYF.

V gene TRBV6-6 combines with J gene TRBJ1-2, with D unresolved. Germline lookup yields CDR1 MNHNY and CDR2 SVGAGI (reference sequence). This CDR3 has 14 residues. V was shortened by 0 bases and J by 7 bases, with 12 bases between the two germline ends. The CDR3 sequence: CASSYSSLWSGYTF. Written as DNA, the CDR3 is TGTGCCAGCAGTTACTCGAGCCTCTGGTCTGGCTACACCTTC.

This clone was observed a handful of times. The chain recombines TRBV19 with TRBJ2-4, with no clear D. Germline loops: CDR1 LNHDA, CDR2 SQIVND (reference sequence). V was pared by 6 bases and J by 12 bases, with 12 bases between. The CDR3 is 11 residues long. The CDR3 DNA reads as TGTGCCAGTAGCCCTGGTGCAGGTCAGTACTTC. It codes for CASSPGAGQYF.

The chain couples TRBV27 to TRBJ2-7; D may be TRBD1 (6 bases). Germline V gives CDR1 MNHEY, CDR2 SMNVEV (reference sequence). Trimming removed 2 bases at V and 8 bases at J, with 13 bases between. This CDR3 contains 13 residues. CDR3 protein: CASSLRYRAQQYF. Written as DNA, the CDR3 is TGTGCCAGCAGTTTACGCTACAGGGCCCAGCAGTACTTC.

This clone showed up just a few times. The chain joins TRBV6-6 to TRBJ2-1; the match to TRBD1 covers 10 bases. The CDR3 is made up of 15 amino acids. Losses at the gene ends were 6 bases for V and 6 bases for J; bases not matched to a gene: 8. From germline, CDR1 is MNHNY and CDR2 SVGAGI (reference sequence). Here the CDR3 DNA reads TGTGCCAGCAGCCCAGGGACAGGGGAAGCCAATGAGCAGTTCTTC. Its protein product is CASSPGTGEANEQFF.

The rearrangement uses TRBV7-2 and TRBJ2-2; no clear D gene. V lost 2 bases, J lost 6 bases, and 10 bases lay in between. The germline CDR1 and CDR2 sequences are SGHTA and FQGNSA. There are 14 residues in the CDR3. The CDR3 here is CASSLIWGSGELFF. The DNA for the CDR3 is TGTGCCAGCAGCTTAATTTGGGGTTCCGGGGAGCTGTTTTTT.

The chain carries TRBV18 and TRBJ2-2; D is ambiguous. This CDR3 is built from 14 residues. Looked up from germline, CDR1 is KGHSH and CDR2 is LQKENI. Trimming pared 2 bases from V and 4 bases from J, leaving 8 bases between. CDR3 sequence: CASSPTVSTGELFF. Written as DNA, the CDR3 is TGTGCCAGCTCACCAACAGTTTCCACCGGGGAGCTGTTTTTT.